The TCR beta chain under discussion was sequenced for a study of CXCR3-negative and CXCR3-positive naive CD8 T cells. Study-wide results and caveats: Naive CXCR3-positive cells had TRB CDR3s more hydrophobic than those of CXCR3-negative naive cells.

The study made its TRB cDNA libraries by 5' RACE, adding UMI labels. TCRdb reprocessed the 5' RACE reads and stores each CDR3 protein as one record, lacking DNA. In total, the table holds about 6,700 distinct CDR3 sequences. Sorts performed in triplicate captured 250,000 to 350,000 cells each from every CD8+ T cell subset. Regarding this clonotype: Its antigen is currently unknown.

CDR3 length equals 11 residues. Germline CDR1 is SQVTM and CDR2 is ANQGSEA. The sample taken for sequencing was naive CXCR3- CD8+ T cells from blood. Subset defined: CD45RO-CCR7+CD27+CD95- naive CD8+ T cells lacking CXCR3 (TNR3-). The V and J genes are TRBV29-1 and TRBJ2-7; TCRdb outputs TRBD1, but without DNA this stays unchecked. This clonotype originated in a human donor in good health. Some clones in this sample may be carry-over from other donors' samples. The CDR3 sequence: CSVRDKNEQYF.